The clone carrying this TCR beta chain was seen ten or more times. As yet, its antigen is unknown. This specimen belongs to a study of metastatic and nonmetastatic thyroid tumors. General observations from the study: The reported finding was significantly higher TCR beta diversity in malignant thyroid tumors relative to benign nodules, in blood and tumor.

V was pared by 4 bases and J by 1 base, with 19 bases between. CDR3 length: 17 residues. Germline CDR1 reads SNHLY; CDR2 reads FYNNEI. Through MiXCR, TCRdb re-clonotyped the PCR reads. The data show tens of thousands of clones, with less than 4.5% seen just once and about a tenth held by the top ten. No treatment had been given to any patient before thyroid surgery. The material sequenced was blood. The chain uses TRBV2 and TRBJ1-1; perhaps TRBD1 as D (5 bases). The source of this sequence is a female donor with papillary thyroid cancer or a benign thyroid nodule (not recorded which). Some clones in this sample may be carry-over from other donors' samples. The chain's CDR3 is CASSGDRGQAWNTEAFF. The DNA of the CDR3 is TGTGCCAGCAGTGGCGATAGGGGTCAAGCATGGAACACTGAAGCTTTCTTT.